This entry describes one T cell receptor beta chain. CDR1 and CDR2 from the germline V gene are SGHVS and FQNEAQ. CDR3 size: 14 residues. V lost 3 bases, J lost 5 bases, and 11 bases lay in between. The data stem from a study of cytomegalovirus exposure and HLA in healthy donors. Produced via immunoSEQ multiplex PCR; TCRdb's table is partial and in-frame only. The repertoire holds about 160,000 clones, with over 85% as singletons. The sequence derives from a woman between 18 and 29 years old in good health and CMV-seropositive. The sequenced sample was PBMCs. The chain has TRBV7-8 and TRBJ1-5, with D hard to call. The DNA for the CDR3 is TGTGCCAGCAGCTTCGGCCCCCGGGATCAGCCCCAGCATTTT. This gives the protein CASSFGPRDQPQHF.